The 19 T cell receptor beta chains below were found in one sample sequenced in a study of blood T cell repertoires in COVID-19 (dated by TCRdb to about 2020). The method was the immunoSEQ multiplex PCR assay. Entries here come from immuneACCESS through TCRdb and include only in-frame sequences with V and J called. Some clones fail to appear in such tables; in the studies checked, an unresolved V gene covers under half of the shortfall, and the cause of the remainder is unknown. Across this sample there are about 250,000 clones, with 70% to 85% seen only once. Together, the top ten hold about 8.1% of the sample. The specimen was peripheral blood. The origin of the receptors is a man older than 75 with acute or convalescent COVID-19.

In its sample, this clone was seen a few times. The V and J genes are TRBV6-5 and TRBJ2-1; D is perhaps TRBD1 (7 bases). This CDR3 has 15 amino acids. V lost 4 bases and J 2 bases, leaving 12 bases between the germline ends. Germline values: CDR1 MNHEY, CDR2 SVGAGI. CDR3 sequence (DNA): TGTGCCAGCAGTTCGACAGGGAGGACCTACAATGAGCAGTTCTTC. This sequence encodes CASSSTGRTYNEQFF.

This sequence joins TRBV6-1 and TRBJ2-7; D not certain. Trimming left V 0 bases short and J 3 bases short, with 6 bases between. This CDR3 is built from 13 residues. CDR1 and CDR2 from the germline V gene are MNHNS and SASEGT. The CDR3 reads CASSEALRYEQYF. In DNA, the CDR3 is TGTGCCAGCAGTGAAGCACTCCGCTACGAGCAGTACTTC.

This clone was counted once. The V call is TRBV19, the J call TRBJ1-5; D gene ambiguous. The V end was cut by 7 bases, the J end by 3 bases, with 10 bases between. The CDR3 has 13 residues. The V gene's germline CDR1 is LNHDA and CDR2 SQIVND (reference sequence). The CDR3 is CASNTPNNQPQHF. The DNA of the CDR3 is TGTGCCAGTAACACCCCCAACAATCAGCCCCAGCATTTT.

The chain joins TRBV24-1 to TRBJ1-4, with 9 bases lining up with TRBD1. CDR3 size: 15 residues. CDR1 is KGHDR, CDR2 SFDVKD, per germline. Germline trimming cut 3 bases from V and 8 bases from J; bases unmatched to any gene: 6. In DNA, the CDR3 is TGTGCCACCAGTGATCCGGGACAGGGCCAGGAAAAACTGTTTTTT. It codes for CATSDPGQGQEKLFF.

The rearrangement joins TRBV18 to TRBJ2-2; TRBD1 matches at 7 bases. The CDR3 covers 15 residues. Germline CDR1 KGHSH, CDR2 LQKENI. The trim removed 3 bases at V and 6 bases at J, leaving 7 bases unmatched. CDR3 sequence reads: CASSPNQGGAGELFF. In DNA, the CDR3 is TGTGCCAGCTCACCTAACCAAGGGGGCGCCGGGGAGCTGTTTTTT.

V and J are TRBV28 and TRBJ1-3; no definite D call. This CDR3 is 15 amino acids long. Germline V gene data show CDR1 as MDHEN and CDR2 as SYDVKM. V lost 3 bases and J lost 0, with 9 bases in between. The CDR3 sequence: CASSFAVGSGNTIYF. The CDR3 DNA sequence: TGTGCCAGCAGTTTCGCGGTGGGCTCTGGAAACACCATATATTTT.

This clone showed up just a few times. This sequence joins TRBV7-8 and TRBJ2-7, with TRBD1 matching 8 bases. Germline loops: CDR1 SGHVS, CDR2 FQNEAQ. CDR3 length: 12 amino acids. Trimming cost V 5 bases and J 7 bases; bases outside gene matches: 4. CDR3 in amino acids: CASSVTGGEQYF. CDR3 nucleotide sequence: TGTGCCAGCAGCGTCACAGGGGGTGAGCAGTACTTC. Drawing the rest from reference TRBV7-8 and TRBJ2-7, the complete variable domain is GAGVSQSPRYKVAKRGQDVALRCDPISGHVSLFWYQQALGQGPEFLTYFQNEAQLDKSGLPSDRFFAERPEGSVSTLKIQRTQQEDSAVYLCASSVTGGEQYFGPGTRLTVT.

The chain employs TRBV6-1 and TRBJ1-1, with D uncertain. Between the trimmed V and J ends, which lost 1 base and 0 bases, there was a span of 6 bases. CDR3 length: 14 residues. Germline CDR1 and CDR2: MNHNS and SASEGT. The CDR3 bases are TGTGCCAGCAGTGAAGGGGAGGTGAACACTGAAGCTTTCTTT. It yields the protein CASSEGEVNTEAFF.

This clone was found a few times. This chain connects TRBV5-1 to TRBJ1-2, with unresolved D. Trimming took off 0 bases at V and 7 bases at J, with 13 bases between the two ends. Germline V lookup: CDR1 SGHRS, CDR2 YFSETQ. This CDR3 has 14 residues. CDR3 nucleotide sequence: TGCGCCAGCAGCTTGGATTTGGCGGTAGGTGGCTACACCTTC. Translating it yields CASSLDLAVGGYTF.

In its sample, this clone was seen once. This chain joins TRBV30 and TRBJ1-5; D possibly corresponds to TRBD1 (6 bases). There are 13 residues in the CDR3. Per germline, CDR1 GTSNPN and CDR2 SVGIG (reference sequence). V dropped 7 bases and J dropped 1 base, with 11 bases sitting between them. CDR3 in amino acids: CAYDQGSNQPQHF. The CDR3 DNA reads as TGTGCCTACGATCAGGGGAGCAATCAGCCCCAGCATTTT.

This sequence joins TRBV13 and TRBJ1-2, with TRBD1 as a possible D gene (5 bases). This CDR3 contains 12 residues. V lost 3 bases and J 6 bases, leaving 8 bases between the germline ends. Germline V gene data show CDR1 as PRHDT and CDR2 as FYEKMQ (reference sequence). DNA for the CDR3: TGTGCCAGCAGCTTGTCACAGGATGGCTACACCTTC. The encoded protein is CASSLSQDGYTF.

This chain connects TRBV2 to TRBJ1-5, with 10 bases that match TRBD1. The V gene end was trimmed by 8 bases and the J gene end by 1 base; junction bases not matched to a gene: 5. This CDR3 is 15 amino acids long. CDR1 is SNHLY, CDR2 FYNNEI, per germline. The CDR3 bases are TGTGCCAGCTTCCGGGACAGGGGAAGCAATCAGCCCCAGCATTTT. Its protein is CASFRDRGSNQPQHF.

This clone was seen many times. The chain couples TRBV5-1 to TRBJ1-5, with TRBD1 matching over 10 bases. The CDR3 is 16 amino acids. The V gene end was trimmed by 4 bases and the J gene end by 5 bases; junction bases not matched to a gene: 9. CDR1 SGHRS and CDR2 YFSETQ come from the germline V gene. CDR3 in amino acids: CASSPQGTGADQPQHF. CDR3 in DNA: TGCGCCAGCAGCCCACAAGGGACAGGGGCAGATCAGCCCCAGCATTTT.

The chain's CDR3 is CASSTPGQRSSYEQYF. The CDR3 DNA sequence: TGTGCCAGTAGTACACCGGGACAGAGGAGCTCCTACGAGCAGTACTTC. The chain links TRBV19 to TRBJ2-7; TRBD1 aligns across 7 bases. The ends lost 4 bases at V and 0 bases at J; junction bases unmatched: 9. This CDR3 contains 16 residues. Germline V gene data show CDR1 as LNHDA and CDR2 as SQIVND (reference sequence).

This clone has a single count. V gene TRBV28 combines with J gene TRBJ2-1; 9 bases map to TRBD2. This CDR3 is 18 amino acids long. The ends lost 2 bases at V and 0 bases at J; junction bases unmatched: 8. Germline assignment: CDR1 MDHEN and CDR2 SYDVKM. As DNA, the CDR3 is TGTGCCAGCAGTTTAGCGGGAGGGCCCTTAAGCTCCTACAATGAGCAGTTCTTC. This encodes CASSLAGGPLSSYNEQFF.

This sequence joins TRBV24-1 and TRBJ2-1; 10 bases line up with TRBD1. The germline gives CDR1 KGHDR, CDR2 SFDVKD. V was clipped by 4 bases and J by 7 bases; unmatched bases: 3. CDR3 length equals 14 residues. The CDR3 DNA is TGTGCCACCAGTGACCCGGGACAGGGGAATGAGCAGTTCTTC. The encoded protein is CATSDPGQGNEQFF.

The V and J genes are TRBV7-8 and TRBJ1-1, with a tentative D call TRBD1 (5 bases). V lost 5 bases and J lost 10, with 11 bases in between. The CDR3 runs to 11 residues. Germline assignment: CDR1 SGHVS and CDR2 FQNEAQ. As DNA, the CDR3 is TGTGCCAGCAGCCGGGACCGGGGAGCTTTCTTT. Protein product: CASSRDRGAFF.

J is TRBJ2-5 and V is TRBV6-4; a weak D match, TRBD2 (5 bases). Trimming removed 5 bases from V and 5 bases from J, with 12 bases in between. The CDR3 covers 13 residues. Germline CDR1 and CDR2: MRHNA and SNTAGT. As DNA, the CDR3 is TGTGCCAGCAGTTCTGGGAGTGGTGAGACCCAGTACTTC. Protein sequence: CASSSGSGETQYF.

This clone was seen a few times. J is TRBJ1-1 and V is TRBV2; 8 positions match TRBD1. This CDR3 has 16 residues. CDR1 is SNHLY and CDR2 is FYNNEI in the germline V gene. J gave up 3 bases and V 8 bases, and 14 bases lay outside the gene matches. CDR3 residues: CASSGTWDRPYTEAFF. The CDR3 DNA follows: TGTGCCAGCTCCGGAACCTGGGACAGGCCCTACACTGAAGCTTTCTTT.